The present T cell receptor beta chain was sequenced within a study of T-cell memory formation after mild COVID-19. TCRdb reprocessed the 5' RACE reads via MiXCR and lists one record per CDR3 protein. The table lists 250,000 to 350,000 distinct CDR3 sequences, roughly 16% of them singletons. This clonotype was found a few times. V gave up 0 bases and J gave up 1 base, with 10 bases separating them. Germline V gene sequence: CDR1 SGHDT, CDR2 YYEEEE. The CDR3 contains 15 residues. Sequenced material: PBMCs or a T cell subset sorted from them (not recorded which). This chain links TRBV5-6 with TRBJ2-5; D is possibly TRBD2 (5 bases). This clonotype was obtained from a man aged 18 to 35 who had mild COVID-19 (a few samples of this study predate the infection). Cell type and time point are not known. As DNA, the CDR3 is TGTGCCAGCAGCTTGGTGGGCGGGCCCCAAGAGACCCAGTACTTC. Protein sequence: CASSLVGGPQETQYF.